This TCR beta chain was sequenced in a study of identical twins. This clonotype has only a few counts. Its antigen is unknown. The study's findings and limits: Abundant beta clonotypes from cord blood had fewer insertions, unlike memory repertoires, which showed none. The study based its conclusions on cross-sectional statistical analysis and did not follow the same donors.

V lost 6 bases to trimming and J lost 2 bases, with 3 bases between them. The CDR3 has 11 amino acids. Germline V gene data show CDR1 as ENHRY and CDR2 as SYGVKD. cDNA molecules carried unique molecular identifiers, and template switching added a universal primer site. In TCRdb, the 5' RACE reads were re-called with MiXCR into one record per CDR3 protein. The sample has around 340,000 distinct CDR3 sequences, roughly 9% seen once; the top ten hold 8% to 10%. This TCR derives from a woman aged 50 to 60 in good health. The sample was naive T cells sorted from blood. The chain uses TRBV10-3 and TRBJ2-3; no firm D call. The CDR3 DNA reads as TGTGCCATCAGAGACACAGATACGCAGTATTTT. The encoded protein is CAIRDTDTQYF.